The 13 T cell receptor beta chains given below trace back to one sample, sequenced in a study of CD8 T cells in Susac syndrome. After extraction with the RNeasy kit, 0.5 to 1 ug of the RNA was reverse transcribed using random hexamers. TCRdb re-called the immunoSEQ multiplex PCR reads through MiXCR, storing one row per CDR3 protein. The repertoire holds about 120,000 distinct CDR3 sequences, with approximately 93% as singletons. The sample consisted of CD4+ T cells from PBMCs. The receptors stem from a human donor with multiple sclerosis.

The CDR3 region has the DNA TGTGCCAGCAGCTTAGCTTGGGACAGAACACCGATGAACACTGAAGCTTTCTTT. It yields the protein CASSLAWDRTPMNTEAFF. J is TRBJ1-1 and V is TRBV7-2; 7 bases agree with TRBD1. Germline CDR1 is SGHTA and CDR2 is FQGNSA. The CDR3 has 18 amino acids. V dropped 0 bases and J dropped 0; count of bases not matched to a gene: 10. Based on the CDR3 plus reference TRBV7-2 and TRBJ1-1, the full variable domain is GAGVSQSPSNKVTEKGKDVELRCDPISGHTALYWYRQSLGQGLEFLIYFQGNSAPDKSGLPSDRFSAERTGGSVSTLTIQRTQQEDSAVYLCASSLAWDRTPMNTEAFFGQGTRLTVV.

Here the CDR3 DNA reads TGCAGTGCTAGACGGCAGGGGCGCTTGTATGGCTACACCTTC. Its protein is CSARRQGRLYGYTF. The V and J genes are TRBV20-1 and TRBJ1-2, with a tentative D call TRBD1 (6 bases). This CDR3 region has 14 residues. Trimming took 2 bases from V and 5 from J, leaving 15 bases between them. The germline CDR1 and CDR2 sequences are DFQATT and SNEGSKA (reference sequence).

This clonotype was detected once. CDR3 sequence (DNA): TGCAGTGCTAGAGTTGCAGCGGGGGGGCTTGATACGCAGTATTTT. Translating gives CSARVAAGGLDTQYF. The V call is TRBV20-1, the J call TRBJ2-3; 10 nucleotides align to TRBD2. Germline V lookup: CDR1 DFQATT, CDR2 SNEGSKA (reference sequence). The CDR3 has 15 amino acids. The ends lost 1 base at V and 6 bases at J; junction bases unmatched: 7.

The chain carries TRBV4-3 and TRBJ1-2, with D perhaps TRBD1 (6 bases). CDR3 length equals 15 residues. Germline-derived CDR1 and CDR2 are LGHNA and YSLEER. V was pared by 4 bases and J by 8 bases, with 20 bases between. The CDR3 protein is CASSLDQAGVGGYTF. The CDR3 region has the DNA TGCGCCAGCAGCCTCGACCAAGCAGGGGTAGGGGGCTACACCTTC.

The J gene is TRBJ2-4, the V gene TRBV7-9; tentatively, D is TRBD1 (5 bases). This CDR3 is built from 15 residues. The germline V gene has CDR1 SEHNR and CDR2 FQNEAQ (reference sequence). Trimming shortened V by 5 bases and J by 5 bases, and 16 bases separated the two germline ends. CDR3 loop: CASSPRGQGENIQYF. DNA for the CDR3: TGTGCCAGCAGCCCACGTGGCCAGGGCGAAAACATTCAGTACTTC.

The CDR3 reads CASSPSGTAFSGNTIYF. Here the CDR3 DNA reads TGTGCCAGCAGCCCTAGCGGGACAGCATTTTCTGGAAACACCATATATTTT. This chain links TRBV5-4 with TRBJ1-3; 7 bases are a match to TRBD1. This CDR3 has 17 residues. The junction had 11 bases not matched to a gene; V was cut back by 4 bases and J by 1 base. Germline-derived CDR1 and CDR2 are SGHNT and YYREEE (reference sequence).

V is TRBV5-1 and J is TRBJ2-5, with D tentatively TRBD2 (5 bases). V was trimmed by 4 bases and J by 5 bases, leaving 12 bases between them. The CDR3 has 13 residues. Germline V gene sequence: CDR1 SGHRS, CDR2 YFSETQ. The CDR3 DNA sequence: TGCGCCAGCAGCGAGAGCTGGGAGGAGACCCAGTACTTC. Translation: CASSESWEETQYF.

This chain connects TRBV10-3 to TRBJ2-5; 8 bases match TRBD1. The CDR3 runs to 14 residues. CDR1 and CDR2 from the germline V gene are ENHRY and SYGVKD. V lost 6 bases and J lost 4; bases outside the gene matches: 7. CDR3 region: CAISLDRGSETQYF. The CDR3 DNA reads as TGTGCCATCAGCCTCGACAGGGGTTCAGAGACCCAGTACTTC.

This clonotype came up once. This sequence joins TRBV6-5 and TRBJ2-2; D not resolved. Germline CDR1 and CDR2: MNHEY and SVGAGI. The CDR3 has 10 amino acids. V lost 5 bases, J lost 11 bases, and 6 bases lay in between. This CDR3 reads CASSGIELFF. In DNA form, the CDR3 reads TGTGCCAGCAGTGGAATTGAGCTGTTTTTT.

The V gene is TRBV20-1, the J gene TRBJ1-5; possibly TRBD1 for D (5 bases). The CDR3 loop spans 17 amino acids. Per germline, CDR1 DFQATT and CDR2 SNEGSKA (reference sequence). Trimming pared 6 bases from V and 0 bases from J, leaving 21 bases between. The CDR3 region has the DNA TGCAGTGCCACGGCTCCAACAGGTCTAAATAGCAATCAGCCCCAGCATTTT. Translating it yields CSATAPTGLNSNQPQHF.

This clonotype was observed once. The chain recombines TRBV3-1 with TRBJ2-2; no clear D gene. Germline loops: CDR1 LGHDT, CDR2 YNNKEL (reference sequence). This CDR3 region has 16 residues. Trimming stripped 1 base from V and 2 bases from J, with 11 bases between. CDR3 amino acids: CASSQVGQVNTGELFF. The DNA of the CDR3 is TGTGCCAGCAGCCAAGTAGGCCAGGTTAACACCGGGGAGCTGTTTTTT.

This clonotype showed up just once. The rearrangement links TRBV20-1 to TRBJ1-1; D not certain. The V gene lost 3 bases and the J gene lost 4 bases, with 12 bases spanning the gap. Per the germline V gene, CDR1 is DFQATT and CDR2 is SNEGSKA (reference sequence). This CDR3 spans 13 amino acids. CDR3 in DNA: TGCAGTGCTAGTCCGGGGTACCCCACTGAAGCTTTCTTT. Translation: CSASPGYPTEAFF.

The chain is built from TRBV20-1 and TRBJ2-7; no firm D call. Germline CDR1 reads DFQATT; CDR2 reads SNEGSKA (reference sequence). This CDR3 spans 12 amino acids. V lost 1 base and J lost 3, with 7 bases in between. DNA of the CDR3: TGCAGTGCTAGAGTTCAGGACTACGAGCAGTACTTC. Its protein is CSARVQDYEQYF.